This TCR beta chain derives from a study of regulatory dendritic cells for organ transplantation. Data came from immunoSEQ multiplex PCR; TCRdb stores just in-frame clones and leaves some out. The data contain approximately 4,000 clones, about two thirds of them seen just once; the ten biggest clones take up under 30%. This clone was seen more than once but under ten times. The target antigen is unknown. CDR1 and CDR2 from the germline V gene are MNHEY and SMNVEV (reference sequence). Trimming cost V 6 bases and J 0 bases, with 8 bases left between them. This CDR3 comprises 13 residues. Sorted T cells were CFSE-labeled and cultured 4 to 5 days with allogeneic regulatory or mature dendritic cells at 1:10.

The J gene is TRBJ1-1, the V gene TRBV27; D perhaps matches TRBD1 (5 bases). The receptor was derived from a human donor in good health. The sample consisted of memory CD8+ T cells from blood cultured with dendritic cells. The subset: CD45RO+ memory T cells. This chain's CDR3 is CASRQALNTEAFF. CDR3 coding DNA: TGTGCCAGCAGACAGGCTTTGAACACTGAAGCTTTCTTT.